This record concerns one T cell receptor (beta chain) sequence. Per the study methods: Estimates of nucleated cell counts were drawn from the amplification of reference gene primers. Profiling relied on immunoSEQ multiplex PCR, and the TCRdb table lists in-frame clones only, not all of them. V and J calls and clone size are as listed in that table; D and trimming were resolved from the DNA. The sample includes around 300,000 clones, 88% seen only once; the top ten take about 1%. Germline loops: CDR1 SGHAT, CDR2 FQNNGV. Trimming cost V 5 bases and J 1 base, with 11 bases left between them. The CDR3 consists of 14 residues. The record originates from a study of blood T cell repertoires in COVID-19.

The sequence derives from a woman aged 25 to 39 who had recovered from COVID-19. Sequencing was performed on PBMCs or T cells enriched from blood (not recorded which). The chain links TRBV11-2 to TRBJ1-1; a weak D match, TRBD1 (6 bases). CDR3 protein: CASSATTGNTEAFF. DNA of the CDR3: TGTGCCAGCAGCGCGACGACAGGGAACACTGAAGCTTTCTTT.